Following are 5 T cell receptor beta chains from one sample sequenced in a study of T cell repertoires in cytomegalovirus infection. Their antigen targets remain unknown. TCRdb re-called the reads through MiXCR, storing one row per CDR3 protein. The sample has around 81,000 distinct CDR3 sequences; around 42% are singletons. This specimen consisted of CD8+ T cells from cultured PBMCs, obtained from culture after CMV antigen stimulation. Every receptor here comes from a human donor in good health (CMV status not recorded). Some clones in this sample may be carry-over from other donors' samples.

This clonotype has just a few counts. This chain links TRBV23-1 with TRBJ1-4; D is perhaps TRBD1 (6 bases). TRBV23-1 is recorded as an ORF, its role being uncertain. The V end was cut by 8 bases, the J end by 4 bases, with 14 bases between. The CDR3 length is 14 residues. Here the CDR3 DNA reads TGCGCCAGCTCTAGGACAGCGAGTAATGAAAAACTGTTTTTT. Protein: CASSRTASNEKLFF.

This clonotype appeared a few times. This chain connects TRBV27 to TRBJ2-5; 7 nucleotides line up with TRBD2. Unmatched junction bases numbered 15, after V lost 8 bases and J lost 0 bases. The CDR3 is 17 residues long. Germline CDR1 MNHEY, CDR2 SMNVEV (reference sequence). CDR3 DNA sequence: TGTGCCAGCGGACCTGGGGGGGGACGAAAGAACCAAGAGACCCAGTACTTC. It encodes CASGPGGGRKNQETQYF.

This clonotype turned up a few times. The chain joins TRBV7-9 to TRBJ1-1; 10 bases match TRBD1. J lost 3 bases, V lost 3 bases, and 7 bases had no gene match. The CDR3 covers 16 residues. In germline, CDR1 is SEHNR, CDR2 FQNEAQ (reference sequence). The CDR3 is CASSFTGTGEDTEAFF. The CDR3 DNA reads TGTGCCAGCAGCTTTACCGGGACAGGGGAGGACACTGAAGCTTTCTTT.

This clonotype was detected a few times. At one of its ends the junction is not consistent with the germline gene, which may arise from a read error. The chain recombines TRBV6-1 with TRBJ2-5; 8 bases align to TRBD1. Per the germline V gene, CDR1 is MNHNS and CDR2 is SASEGT. The CDR3 length is 19 residues. CDR3 sequence: CASREDAHWARGLGETQYF. CDR3 DNA: TGTGCCAGCAGAGAAGACGCTCACTGGGCCAGGGGGCTAGGGGAGACCCAGTACTTC.

This chain links TRBV2 with TRBJ1-1; D gene unclear. This CDR3 has 12 amino acids. V was clipped by 2 bases and J by 8 bases, with 9 bases between them. Germline V gene lookup returns CDR1 SNHLY and CDR2 FYNNEI. The CDR3 reads CASSETTMEAFF. The CDR3 nucleotides read TGTGCCAGCAGTGAAACTACTATGGAAGCTTTCTTT.